This is a list of T cell receptor beta chains from one sample in a study of T cell responses to AZD1222 COVID-19 vaccine. Assay: immunoSEQ multiplex PCR; the TCRdb copy retains only in-frame clones and omits some. The table has about 180,000 clones, about 90% seen once. The sample here was peripheral blood, taken on day 0 of AZD1222 vaccination. Every receptor here comes from an adult in good health. The CDR3 runs from the conserved cysteine through the conserved F or W. D genes are given only for firm matches. Not every row has a clone size; where given, it reads once, few, many or a size class.

abundance: .
d_gene: TRBD1
j_gene: TRBJ2-1
v_gene: TRBV7-8
CDR3nt: TGTGCCAGCAGCTTTGGAAGGGGGCTTTCCTACAATGAGCAGTTCTTC
CDR3aa: CASSFGRGLSYNEQFF

abundance: .
d_gene: .
j_gene: TRBJ2-2
v_gene: TRBV5-1
CDR3nt: TGCGCCAGCAGCTTGGCCTGGTCGGGGTATACCGGGGAGCTGTTTTTT
CDR3aa: CASSLAWSGYTGELFF

abundance: .
d_gene: .
j_gene: TRBJ1-3
v_gene: TRBV19
CDR3nt: TGTGCCAGTAGTACCCTCGGGCTCGAAACGTCAAGAGGAAACACCATATATTTT
CDR3aa: CASSTLGLETSRGNTIYF

abundance: .
d_gene: .
j_gene: TRBJ1-1
v_gene: TRBV5-8
CDR3nt: TGTGCCAGCAGCCGGAGAATGAACACTGAAGCTTTCTTT
CDR3aa: CASSRRMNTEAFF

abundance: .
d_gene: .
j_gene: TRBJ1-1
v_gene: TRBV6-1
CDR3nt: TGTGCCAGCAGTGAAAATAGACGGGGGAACACTGAAGCTTTCTTT
CDR3aa: CASSENRRGNTEAFF

abundance: .
d_gene: TRBD2
j_gene: TRBJ2-3
v_gene: TRBV3-1/TRBV3-2
CDR3nt: TGTGCCAGCAGCCAAGCGAGGACTAGCGGAAGCACAGATACGCAGTATTTT
CDR3aa: CASSQARTSGSTDTQYF

abundance: .
d_gene: .
j_gene: TRBJ2-2
v_gene: TRBV7-9
CDR3nt: TGTGCCAGCAGCCCCTGGGGTTCGGGAACCGGGGAGCTGTTTTTT
CDR3aa: CASSPWGSGTGELFF

abundance: .
d_gene: .
j_gene: TRBJ2-5
v_gene: TRBV19
CDR3nt: TGTGCCAGTAGTATACTAGCGAAAGAGACCCAGTACTTC
CDR3aa: CASSILAKETQYF

abundance: .
d_gene: .
j_gene: TRBJ2-5
v_gene: TRBV3-1/TRBV3-2
CDR3nt: TGTGCCAGCAGCCAATCTCCACGGTCATGGGAGACCCAGTACTTC
CDR3aa: CASSQSPRSWETQYF

abundance: .
d_gene: .
j_gene: TRBJ1-5
v_gene: TRBV7-9
CDR3nt: TGTGCCAGCAGCTTAGATATCCTGGGGAGCAATCAGCCCCAGCATTTT
CDR3aa: CASSLDILGSNQPQHF

abundance: .
d_gene: .
j_gene: TRBJ2-1
v_gene: TRBV6-5
CDR3nt: TGTGCCAGCAGTTTCCGGGGTACAAACTACAATGAGCAGTTCTTC
CDR3aa: CASSFRGTNYNEQFF

abundance: .
d_gene: .
j_gene: TRBJ2-1
v_gene: TRBV27
CDR3nt: TGTGCCAGCACGAGAAGTCGAGGCGATGGGGGGGAGCAGTTCTTC
CDR3aa: CASTRSRGDGGEQFF

abundance: once
d_gene: .
j_gene: TRBJ1-5
v_gene: TRBV10-3
CDR3nt: TGTGCCATCGGACCAGGGGCCGCTAATCAGCCCCAGCATTTT
CDR3aa: CAIGPGAANQPQHF

abundance: .
d_gene: .
j_gene: TRBJ1-2
v_gene: TRBV5-1
CDR3nt: TGCGCCAGCAGCTTCCTCCTGGACAGAACTTATGGCTACACCTTC
CDR3aa: CASSFLLDRTYGYTF

abundance: .
d_gene: .
j_gene: TRBJ2-1
v_gene: TRBV6-1
CDR3nt: TGTGCCAGCAGTGAAGCGCCACAGGGTGAGCAGTTCTTC
CDR3aa: CASSEAPQGEQFF

abundance: .
d_gene: TRBD1
j_gene: TRBJ1-5
v_gene: TRBV7-6
CDR3nt: TGTGCCAGCAGCCCCTGGACAGGATCCAATCAGCCCCAGCATTTT
CDR3aa: CASSPWTGSNQPQHF

abundance: .
d_gene: TRBD1
j_gene: TRBJ2-2
v_gene: TRBV28
CDR3nt: TGTGCCAGCAGTTTATTCGACAGGGGGCGCGGGGAGCTGTTTTTT
CDR3aa: CASSLFDRGRGELFF

abundance: once
d_gene: .
j_gene: TRBJ2-7
v_gene: TRBV5-1
CDR3nt: TGCGCCAGCAGCTTGTTCTCAGGGAATCCCTACGAGCAGTACTTC
CDR3aa: CASSLFSGNPYEQYF

abundance: .
d_gene: TRBD2
j_gene: TRBJ2-2
v_gene: TRBV7-3
CDR3nt: TGTGCCAGCCGGACTAGCGGTAGCCCCGGGGAGCTGTTTTTT
CDR3aa: CASRTSGSPGELFF

abundance: .
d_gene: .
j_gene: TRBJ1-4
v_gene: TRBV28
CDR3nt: TGTGCCAGCAGTTCGACCCCTCCGACAGTGATGTTTTTT
CDR3aa: CASSSTPPTVMFF

abundance: .
d_gene: .
j_gene: TRBJ2-7
v_gene: TRBV18
CDR3nt: TGTGCCAGCTCACCATCTCCAGACAGCTCCGAGCAGTACTTC
CDR3aa: CASSPSPDSSEQYF

abundance: .
d_gene: TRBD1
j_gene: TRBJ2-7
v_gene: TRBV19
CDR3nt: TGTGCCAGTAGTGTTAACAGGGGCCACGAGCAGTACTTC
CDR3aa: CASSVNRGHEQYF

abundance: once
d_gene: TRBD1
j_gene: TRBJ1-5
v_gene: TRBV5-6
CDR3nt: TGTGCCAGCAGCTTGGGAGCTGGACAGGTGAATCAGCCCCAGCATTTT
CDR3aa: CASSLGAGQVNQPQHF

abundance: .
d_gene: .
j_gene: TRBJ1-5
v_gene: TRBV3-1/TRBV3-2
CDR3nt: TGTGCCAGCAGCCAAGGCGGCGGGGGCGGCAATCAGCCCCAGCATTTT
CDR3aa: CASSQGGGGGNQPQHF

abundance: .
d_gene: TRBD2
j_gene: TRBJ2-1
v_gene: TRBV19
CDR3nt: TGTGCCAGTAGTCCTCGACTAGCGGGGGGCCTCTCCTACAATGAGCAGTTCTTC
CDR3aa: CASSPRLAGGLSYNEQFF

abundance: .
d_gene: TRBD1
j_gene: TRBJ1-2
v_gene: TRBV6-4
CDR3nt: TGTGCCAGCGCCCCCGGGGACAGTGAGACAACGATCCATGGCTACACCTTC
CDR3aa: CASAPGDSETTIHGYTF

abundance: .
d_gene: .
j_gene: TRBJ1-4
v_gene: TRBV9
CDR3nt: TGTGCCAGCAGCGTAGACGACGAAAAACTGTTTTTT
CDR3aa: CASSVDDEKLFF

abundance: .
d_gene: .
j_gene: TRBJ2-7
v_gene: TRBV5-5
CDR3nt: TGTGCCAGCAGCTTGTCAATCGGCAGGGGTTACGAGCAGTACTTC
CDR3aa: CASSLSIGRGYEQYF

abundance: .
d_gene: .
j_gene: TRBJ2-1
v_gene: TRBV11-2
CDR3nt: TGTGCCAGCAGCTTAGAGGCTAAGTATGAGCAGTTCTTC
CDR3aa: CASSLEAKYEQFF

abundance: once
d_gene: .
j_gene: TRBJ1-4
v_gene: TRBV5-5
CDR3nt: TGTGCCAGCAGCGCATACAGGGCTGAAAAACTGTTTTTT
CDR3aa: CASSAYRAEKLFF

abundance: .
d_gene: .
j_gene: TRBJ1-2
v_gene: TRBV6-5
CDR3nt: TGTGCCAGCAGTTACTCGCCAGGGATCTATGGCTACACCTTC
CDR3aa: CASSYSPGIYGYTF

abundance: .
d_gene: .
j_gene: TRBJ1-1
v_gene: TRBV11-2
CDR3nt: TGTGCCAGCAGCCCGGCGGGGCAGTTAGCTTTCTTT
CDR3aa: CASSPAGQLAFF

abundance: .
d_gene: TRBD1
j_gene: TRBJ1-5
v_gene: TRBV18
CDR3nt: TGTGCCAGCTCACTCCGTGAGCCGGGACAGGGGTATCAGCCCCAGCATTTT
CDR3aa: CASSLREPGQGYQPQHF

abundance: .
d_gene: .
j_gene: TRBJ1-1
v_gene: TRBV7-9
CDR3nt: TGTGCCAGCAGCAACCTGGCGTCCAAGGACACTGAAGCTTTCTTT
CDR3aa: CASSNLASKDTEAFF

abundance: few
d_gene: .
j_gene: TRBJ1-1
v_gene: TRBV5-1
CDR3nt: TGCGCCAGCAGCTTGGAGGGCCAGGGGAGCACTGAAGCTTTCTTT
CDR3aa: CASSLEGQGSTEAFF

abundance: .
d_gene: .
j_gene: TRBJ2-1
v_gene: TRBV9
CDR3nt: TGTGCCAGCAGCCCCCAGTCAGGGTGGGTGGGCTATGAGCAGTTCTTC
CDR3aa: CASSPQSGWVGYEQFF

abundance: .
d_gene: .
j_gene: TRBJ2-3
v_gene: TRBV28
CDR3nt: TGTGCCAGCAGTTGGCTCAGGGGACCCTTTGGAGATACGCAGTATTTT
CDR3aa: CASSWLRGPFGDTQYF

abundance: .
d_gene: .
j_gene: TRBJ1-1
v_gene: TRBV9
CDR3nt: TGTGCCAGCAGCGGGCTGGGCGGGGGCCGAACTGAAGCTTTCTTT
CDR3aa: CASSGLGGGRTEAFF

abundance: .
d_gene: .
j_gene: TRBJ2-3
v_gene: TRBV2
CDR3nt: TGTGCCAGCAGTGGACAGGTAACCTACACAGATACGCAGTATTTT
CDR3aa: CASSGQVTYTDTQYF

abundance: .
d_gene: .
j_gene: TRBJ2-5
v_gene: TRBV7-2
CDR3nt: TGTGCCAGCAGCCCCCAAGGTGGGGAGGAGACCCAGTACTTC
CDR3aa: CASSPQGGEETQYF

abundance: .
d_gene: TRBD2
j_gene: TRBJ2-7
v_gene: TRBV6-2/TRBV6-3
CDR3nt: TGTGCCAGCAGTTACGAACTAGCGGGCCACGAGCAGTACTTC
CDR3aa: CASSYELAGHEQYF

abundance: few
d_gene: TRBD1
j_gene: TRBJ2-7
v_gene: TRBV19
CDR3nt: TGTGCCAGTAGTACCTGGGAGACGACAGGGGGTTCTCCGTACGAGCAGTACTTC
CDR3aa: CASSTWETTGGSPYEQYF

abundance: .
d_gene: .
j_gene: TRBJ1-3
v_gene: TRBV5-1
CDR3nt: TGCGCCAGCAGCTTGGGGGGGTCTGGAAACACCATATATTTT
CDR3aa: CASSLGGSGNTIYF

abundance: .
d_gene: TRBD2
j_gene: TRBJ2-2
v_gene: TRBV11-2
CDR3nt: TGTGCCAGCAGCTTAGATTTTAGCGGGGGGGCCGGAGGGGCCGGGGAGCTGTTTTTT
CDR3aa: CASSLDFSGGAGGAGELFF

abundance: .
d_gene: TRBD1
j_gene: TRBJ2-1
v_gene: TRBV6-5
CDR3nt: TGTGCCAGCAGTTACTCACAGGGGGTCAATGAGCAGTTCTTC
CDR3aa: CASSYSQGVNEQFF

abundance: .
d_gene: .
j_gene: TRBJ1-5
v_gene: TRBV5-5
CDR3nt: TGTGCCAGCTCTCAAGTACAGGCCTACAATCAGCCCCAGCATTTT
CDR3aa: CASSQVQAYNQPQHF

abundance: once
d_gene: .
j_gene: TRBJ2-5
v_gene: TRBV29-1
CDR3nt: TGCAGCGCCCAGAGAGTCGGAGAGACCCAGTACTTC
CDR3aa: CSAQRVGETQYF

abundance: .
d_gene: .
j_gene: TRBJ1-1
v_gene: TRBV10-3
CDR3nt: TGTGCCACCGTGGGGGGACGCACTGAAGCTTTCTTT
CDR3aa: CATVGGRTEAFF

abundance: .
d_gene: .
j_gene: TRBJ1-1
v_gene: TRBV27
CDR3nt: TGTGCCAGCAGTTTAAAGGCAGGGATAAACACTGAAGCTTTCTTT
CDR3aa: CASSLKAGINTEAFF

abundance: .
d_gene: .
j_gene: TRBJ1-1
v_gene: TRBV7-2
CDR3nt: TGTGCCAGCAGCTTAGGGGGGGACCCCACTGAAGCTTTCTTT
CDR3aa: CASSLGGDPTEAFF

abundance: .
d_gene: .
j_gene: TRBJ2-3
v_gene: TRBV4-1
CDR3nt: TGCGCCAGCAGCCAAGAGGGGGGAGATACGCAGTATTTT
CDR3aa: CASSQEGGDTQYF

abundance: .
d_gene: TRBD2
j_gene: TRBJ2-2
v_gene: TRBV7-2
CDR3nt: TGTGCCAGCAGCACGCGGACTAGTTACACCGGGGAGCTGTTTTTT
CDR3aa: CASSTRTSYTGELFF

abundance: .
d_gene: TRBD1
j_gene: TRBJ1-1
v_gene: TRBV7-3
CDR3nt: TGTGCCAGCAGCTTAACCGCGACAGGGGCTGAAGCTTTCTTT
CDR3aa: CASSLTATGAEAFF

abundance: .
d_gene: TRBD1
j_gene: TRBJ2-2
v_gene: TRBV18
CDR3nt: TGTGCCAGCTCACCACGTCCACAGGGGACCGGGGAGCTGTTTTTT
CDR3aa: CASSPRPQGTGELFF

abundance: .
d_gene: .
j_gene: TRBJ1-2
v_gene: TRBV6-2/TRBV6-3
CDR3nt: TGTGCCAGCAGTTACGTTAGGAACTATGGCTACACCTTC
CDR3aa: CASSYVRNYGYTF

abundance: few
d_gene: .
j_gene: TRBJ1-5
v_gene: TRBV2
CDR3nt: TGTGCCAGCAGTGAACAGGGTCAGCCCCAGCATTTT
CDR3aa: CASSEQGQPQHF

abundance: once
d_gene: .
j_gene: TRBJ1-5
v_gene: TRBV7-2
CDR3nt: TGTGCCAGCAGCTTAGAAGGCGGGCAGCCCCAGCATTTT
CDR3aa: CASSLEGGQPQHF

abundance: .
d_gene: TRBD1
j_gene: TRBJ1-3
v_gene: TRBV28
CDR3nt: TGTGCCAGCACGCCAACAGGGGGCCCTCGGGACACCATATATTTT
CDR3aa: CASTPTGGPRDTIYF